The sample holds a few counts of the clone carrying this T cell receptor beta chain. The sample comes from a study of PD-1 blockade in classical Hodgkin lymphoma. Clones were sequenced by immunoSEQ multiplex PCR, and TCRdb holds only the in-frame ones, with some missing. This sample has around 24,000 clones, with about 67% found just once. All the patients suffered relapse after autologous stem cell transplantation, and brentuximab vedotin exposure differed. The sequencing used peripheral blood mononuclear cells (PBMCs), collected before the second cycle of nivolumab. The sequence was collected from a human donor with classical Hodgkin lymphoma.

The CDR3: CASSLFPGPQGVYEQYF. The CDR3 nucleotides read TGTGCCAGCAGCTTATTCCCCGGCCCGCAAGGAGTCTACGAGCAGTACTTC. The rearrangement joins TRBV7-9 to TRBJ2-7; D not certain. The CDR3 covers 17 residues. V was shortened by 2 bases and J by 3 bases, with 20 bases between the two germline ends. In germline, CDR1 is SEHNR, CDR2 FQNEAQ (reference sequence).